This TCR beta chain was identified during a study of blood T cell repertoires in COVID-19. At the level of the study: Samples of COVID-19 (acute and convalescent) were obtained from the United States, Italy and Spain. PBMCs, B-cell-depleted T cells, or T cells provided the cDNA or gDNA that made up the material.

Trimming removed 4 bases from V and 3 bases from J, with 19 bases in between. The CDR3 is 17 amino acids. CDR1 and CDR2 from the germline V gene are MGHRA and YSYEKL. Per the original methods: Estimation of nucleated cell counts relied on the amplification of reference gene primers. Sequencing used immunoSEQ multiplex PCR; TCRdb keeps in-frame clones, though not all of them. D and trimming come from the DNA, and the V and J calls and clone size come from that table. The sample carries around 700,000 clones, around 89% recorded once. The gene calls are TRBV4-1 and TRBJ1-5; a possible D gene is TRBD1 (6 bases). The receptor was derived from a young woman with acute or convalescent COVID-19. Sequencing input: peripheral blood. CDR3 amino acids: CASSRTFLRDTNQPQHF. Here the CDR3 DNA reads TGCGCCAGCAGCCGAACATTTCTCCGGGACACCAATCAGCCCCAGCATTTT.